The 9 T cell receptor beta chains given below trace back to one sample, sequenced in a study of CD8+ T cells in alopecia areata. Following RNA extraction, reverse transcription yielded cDNA that acted as the sequencing template. Assay used: immunoSEQ multiplex PCR; TCRdb lists only in-frame clones, some missing. The table lists roughly 150,000 clones, over 45% of them singletons. Sequences were obtained from CD4+ T cells sorted from blood. Receptors were obtained from a human donor with alopecia areata.

The chain is built from TRBV30 and TRBJ2-7; a weak D match, TRBD1 (6 bases). Trimming removed 4 bases from V and 2 bases from J, with 9 bases in between. CDR1 is GTSNPN and CDR2 is SVGIG in the germline V gene (reference sequence). CDR3 length: 12 amino acids. DNA of the CDR3: TGTGCCTGGAACAGGGAAACCTACGAGCAGTACTTC. Protein product: CAWNRETYEQYF.

The CDR3 region has the DNA TGTGCCAGCAGTTTATCCGCCGCGGAAGAGACCCAGTACTTC. Its protein is CASSLSAAEETQYF. V and J are TRBV27 and TRBJ2-5; no clear D gene. CDR1 is MNHEY, CDR2 SMNVEV, per germline (reference sequence). V was clipped by 0 bases and J by 3 bases, with 8 bases between them. The CDR3 contains 14 residues.

The CDR3 DNA sequence: TGCGCCAGCAGCCAAACAGGGCCTGCAACTAATGAAAAACTGTTTTTT. As protein: CASSQTGPATNEKLFF. The V call is TRBV4-1, the J call TRBJ1-4; possibly TRBD1 for D (6 bases). The germline V gene encodes CDR1 MGHRA and CDR2 YSYEKL. V was trimmed by 2 bases and J by 0 bases, leaving 10 bases between them. This CDR3 is 16 amino acids long.

The genes are TRBV29-1 and TRBJ2-7; either TRBD1 or TRBD2 may supply D (5 bases each). Germline values: CDR1 SQVTM, CDR2 ANQGSEA. The V end was cut by 0 bases, the J end by 7 bases, with 19 bases between. This CDR3 has 15 amino acids. The CDR3 DNA follows: TGCAGCGTTGAAGATACCCGAGAGGGGCTAGGTGAGCAGTACTTC. Translating it yields CSVEDTREGLGEQYF.

This clone was seen repeatedly, ten times or more. In the same sample, other DNA sequences code for this CDR3. J is TRBJ1-5 and V is TRBV28; tentatively, D is TRBD1 (5 bases). The germline CDR1 and CDR2 sequences are MDHEN and SYDVKM. There are 15 residues in the CDR3. V was trimmed by 6 bases and J by 2 bases, leaving 14 bases between them. CDR3 DNA sequence: TGTGCCAGCAGCCTGGGGCAGGGTGGCAATCAGCCCCAGCATTTT. It is translated as CASSLGQGGNQPQHF.

This clone appeared a few times. Here the CDR3 DNA reads TGTGCCAGTACCTCAATGGTCCATCCCTACAATGAGCAGTTCTTC. This codes for CASTSMVHPYNEQFF. The chain carries TRBV19 and TRBJ2-1; D remains ambiguous. Germline CDR1 is LNHDA and CDR2 is SQIVND (reference sequence). The CDR3 contains 15 residues. Trimming shortened V by 7 bases and J by 2 bases, and 15 bases separated the two germline ends.

The J gene is TRBJ2-7, the V gene TRBV19; 10 positions agree with TRBD2. CDR3 size: 15 residues. In germline, CDR1 is LNHDA, CDR2 SQIVND (reference sequence). The ends lost 3 bases at V and 0 bases at J; junction bases unmatched: 2. CDR3 sequence: CASSIWTSGSYEQYF. The CDR3 region has the DNA TGTGCCAGTAGTATCTGGACTAGCGGCTCCTACGAGCAGTACTTC.

This rearrangement joins TRBV29-1 to TRBJ1-2, with D unresolved. CDR3 size: 15 residues. Germline V lookup: CDR1 SQVTM, CDR2 ANQGSEA. Trimming cost V 4 bases and J 2 bases, with 17 bases left between them. The CDR3 loop reads CSVGVRGAVNYGYTF. DNA of the CDR3: TGCAGCGTTGGGGTACGGGGTGCCGTAAACTATGGCTACACCTTC. The variable domain in full, completed from reference TRBV29-1 and TRBJ1-2, reads SAVISQKPSRDICQRGTSLTIQCQVDSQVTMMFWYRQQPGQSLTLIATANQGSEATYESGFVIDKFPISRPNLTFSTLTVSNMSPEDSSIYLCSVGVRGAVNYGYTFGSGTRLTVV.

In this sample, this clone turned up a few times. The genes are TRBV29-1 and TRBJ2-1; D ambiguous. The CDR3 runs to 15 residues. With 3 bases removed from V and 4 bases from J, the gap between germline ends came to 16 bases. Germline values: CDR1 SQVTM, CDR2 ANQGSEA. CDR3 nucleotides: TGCAGCGTTGATGGCGATGGGAAGGATTACAATGAGCAGTTCTTC. Its translation: CSVDGDGKDYNEQFF.